The 19 T cell receptor beta chains reported below all come from one sample, sequenced in a study of T-cell memory formation after mild COVID-19. One entry per CDR3 protein, called by TCRdb with MiXCR from the 5' RACE reads. The sample consists of hundreds of thousands of distinct CDR3 sequences, more than 15% of them appearing once. The sequencing input was PBMCs or a T cell subset sorted from them (not recorded which). The receptor source for this set is a man younger than 30 who had mild COVID-19 (a few samples of this study predate the infection). Cell type and time point are not known.

This sequence joins TRBV10-3 and TRBJ1-6, with TRBD1 matching 7 bases. Germline CDR1 ENHRY, CDR2 SYGVKD. This CDR3 comprises 15 residues. J was trimmed by 1 base and V by 10 bases; bases with no gene match: 7. CDR3 sequence reads: CATTRQGSYNSPLHF. CDR3 nucleotide sequence: TGTGCCACCACTCGACAGGGTTCCTATAATTCACCCCTCCACTTT.

This chain uses TRBV4-2 with TRBJ2-7; 11 bases are a match to TRBD1. There are 14 residues in the CDR3. V dropped 6 bases and J dropped 5; count of bases not matched to a gene: 6. Germline CDR1 and CDR2: LGHNA and YNFKEQ. In DNA, the CDR3 is TGTGCCAGCAGTGACGGGACAGGGGGGGACGAGCAGTACTTC. It encodes CASSDGTGGDEQYF.

The sample holds a few counts of this clonotype. The chain is built from TRBV20-1 and TRBJ1-1; the match to TRBD1 covers 7 bases. Trimming at V came to 0 bases and at J to 5 bases, leaving 15 bases not matched to a gene. There are 17 residues in the CDR3. The germline V gene encodes CDR1 DFQATT and CDR2 SNEGSKA (reference sequence). Here the CDR3 reads CSARDLLLQGPWTEAFF. The CDR3 DNA follows: TGCAGTGCTAGAGATCTCCTTCTACAGGGGCCGTGGACTGAAGCTTTCTTT.

This clonotype was counted between two and nine times. The chain carries TRBV7-7 and TRBJ2-1; D perhaps matches TRBD2 (6 bases). Germline V gene sequence: CDR1 SSHAT, CDR2 FNYEAQ (reference sequence). The CDR3 is 13 residues long. CDR3 loop: CASGRPKGGEQFF. Here the CDR3 DNA reads TGTGCTAGCGGAAGGCCCAAGGGCGGTGAGCAGTTCTTC.

The chain employs TRBV4-1 and TRBJ2-2; 14 positions match TRBD2. Germline CDR1 and CDR2: MGHRA and YSYEKL. The junction had 6 bases not matched to a gene; V was cut back by 1 base and J by 5 bases. There are 18 residues in the CDR3. The CDR3: CASSQARGLAGETGELFF. The CDR3 DNA sequence: TGCGCCAGCAGCCAAGCGCGGGGACTAGCGGGGGAAACCGGGGAGCTGTTTTTT.

This clonotype was seen a handful of times. The gene calls are TRBV6-2 or TRBV6-3 and TRBJ2-3, with D possibly called TRBD1 or TRBD2 (5 bases each). V was trimmed by 6 bases and J by 5 bases, leaving 15 bases between them. CDR1 is MNHEY, CDR2 SVGEGT, per germline. CDR3 length: 14 amino acids. CDR3 nucleotides: TGTGCCAGCAGGTCCGGGACGCCTGGAGATACGCAGTATTTT. This gives the protein CASRSGTPGDTQYF.

This clonotype came up a few times. The chain is built from TRBV7-2 and TRBJ2-3, with D tentatively TRBD2 (5 bases). Between the trimmed V and J ends, which lost 5 bases and 6 bases, there was a span of 12 bases. The CDR3 spans 13 residues. The V gene's germline CDR1 is SGHTA and CDR2 FQGNSA. The CDR3 nucleotides are TGTGCCAGCAGCCCGGACTTACTCGATACGCAGTATTTT. This translates into CASSPDLLDTQYF.

CDR3 nucleotide sequence: TGTGCCAGCAGCTTAGCTGAGGCGGGGGGAGTTTACGAGCAGTACTTC. This sequence encodes CASSLAEAGGVYEQYF. The chain recombines TRBV7-2 with TRBJ2-7, with TRBD2 matching 8 bases. CDR3 length equals 16 residues. Unmatched junction bases numbered 8, after V lost 0 bases and J lost 4 bases. CDR1 SGHTA and CDR2 FQGNSA come from the germline V gene.

The V gene is TRBV4-2, the J gene TRBJ1-1, with D maybe TRBD1 (5 bases). Trimming left V 3 bases short and J 1 base short, with 12 bases between. This CDR3 has 15 amino acids. Germline V gene sequence: CDR1 LGHNA, CDR2 YNFKEQ. The CDR3 DNA reads TGTGCCAGCAGCCACGATCAGCAGGGGAACACTGAAGCTTTCTTT. Translated: CASSHDQQGNTEAFF.

This chain links TRBV5-1 with TRBJ2-5, with 7 bases aligning to TRBD1. The V and J ends lost 3 bases and 4 bases, in that order; junction bases with no gene match: 6. The CDR3 extends over 14 amino acids. Germline V gene data show CDR1 as SGHRS and CDR2 as YFSETQ. CDR3 sequence reads: CASSSTGVGETQYF. The CDR3 DNA sequence: TGCGCCAGCAGCTCTACAGGGGTAGGAGAGACCCAGTACTTC.

There are a few counts of this clonotype. This chain connects TRBV20-1 to TRBJ2-7; no firm D call. This CDR3 is 11 amino acids long. CDR1 and CDR2 (germline): DFQATT, SNEGSKA (reference sequence). The ends were cut back, 2 bases at V and 6 bases at J, with 8 bases in the middle. CDR3 protein: CSARRPPEQYV. For the CDR3, the DNA is TGCAGTGCTAGAAGACCTCCCGAGCAGTACGTC.

This clonotype has just a few counts. The V gene is TRBV5-1, the J gene TRBJ1-5; 10 bases match TRBD1. CDR1 SGHRS and CDR2 YFSETQ come from the germline V gene. V shed 4 bases and J 9 bases; nucleotides not matched to a gene: 4. This CDR3 is 13 amino acids long. The CDR3 DNA is TGCGCCAGCAGCACGGGACAGGGGTGGCCCCAGCATTTT. Translating it yields CASSTGQGWPQHF.

This clonotype was picked up one time. CDR3 residues: CASSPYHSLSGANVLTF. Written as DNA, the CDR3 is TGTGCCAGCAGCCCCTATCACTCCCTCTCTGGGGCCAACGTCCTGACTTTC. This chain connects TRBV3-1 to TRBJ2-6; D unresolved. V dropped 4 bases and J dropped 0 bases, with 13 bases sitting between them. Looked up from germline, CDR1 is LGHDT and CDR2 is YNNKEL (reference sequence). The CDR3 covers 17 residues.

The sample holds a few counts of this clonotype. The gene calls are TRBV20-1 and TRBJ1-1; D remains unclear. Trimming took 6 bases from V and 5 from J, leaving 16 bases between them. The CDR3 consists of 13 residues. Germline CDR1 is DFQATT and CDR2 is SNEGSKA (reference sequence). CDR3: CSASPQAGTEAFF. CDR3 in DNA: TGCAGTGCCTCCCCCCAGGCGGGGACTGAAGCTTTCTTT.

This clonotype was seen repeatedly, ten times or more. The genes are TRBV7-2 and TRBJ1-1, with 7 bases identical to TRBD1. Germline assignment: CDR1 SGHTA and CDR2 FQGNSA. The ends lost 2 bases at V and 4 bases at J; junction bases unmatched: 4. The CDR3 is 14 amino acids. The CDR3 reads CASSLQGVGTEAFF. As DNA, the CDR3 is TGTGCCAGCAGCTTACAGGGGGTGGGCACTGAAGCTTTCTTT.

This clonotype has a count of ten or more. The chain employs TRBV3-1 and TRBJ2-3; D gene unclear. Germline V gene sequence: CDR1 LGHDT, CDR2 YNNKEL (reference sequence). The length of the CDR3 is 12 residues. V dropped 3 bases and J dropped 0 bases, with 1 base sitting between them. The CDR3 spells CASSQSTDTQYF. As DNA, the CDR3 is TGTGCCAGCAGCCAGAGCACAGATACGCAGTATTTT.

This clonotype occurred once. This chain uses TRBV11-3 with TRBJ2-5; 7 positions agree with TRBD1. The V gene end was trimmed by 2 bases and the J gene end by 5 bases; junction bases not matched to a gene: 8. Germline CDR1 and CDR2: SGHNT and YENEEA. The CDR3 length is 15 residues. CDR3 sequence reads: CASSLRGTAGETQYF. CDR3 nucleotides: TGTGCCAGCAGCTTAAGGGGGACAGCTGGGGAGACCCAGTACTTC.

The gene calls are TRBV7-9 and TRBJ2-4; a possible D gene is TRBD2 (5 bases). Germline V lookup: CDR1 SEHNR, CDR2 FQNEAQ (reference sequence). V was pared by 5 bases and J by 4 bases, with 15 bases between. This CDR3 contains 15 residues. The CDR3 DNA reads TGTGCCAGCAGCCCAGCAGAGGGCTTGAAAAACATTCAGTACTTC. It yields the protein CASSPAEGLKNIQYF.

Only a few counts were recorded for this clonotype. The chain uses TRBV5-6 and TRBJ2-1; 12 bases are shared with TRBD2. The J segment lost 8 bases and the V segment lost 3 bases, leaving 9 bases of the junction unmatched. CDR1 is SGHDT, CDR2 YYEEEE, per germline. This CDR3 contains 16 residues. CDR3 DNA sequence: TGTGCCAGCAGCTCCATGACTAGCGGGGGAATGGATGAGCAGTTCTTC. It yields the protein CASSSMTSGGMDEQFF.